The present T cell receptor beta chain was sequenced within a study of T cell repertoires in cytomegalovirus infection. The overall study: Signatures in public TCR beta sequences pointed to both CMV infection and matching HLA type.

This clonotype was seen just once. The antigen remains unidentified. V lost 0 bases to trimming and J lost 10 bases, with 12 bases between them. CDR3 size: 14 residues. CDR1 is LGHNA and CDR2 is YSLEER in the germline V gene. Study results and limitations: The ex vivo response was dominated by HLA-C-restricted CMV-specific TCR beta clonotypes.

TCRdb reprocessed the reads via MiXCR and lists one record per CDR3 protein. The repertoire holds 85,000 to 120,000 distinct CDR3 sequences, 16% seen once, with about 7.3% in the top ten. The receptor's source is a human donor in good health (CMV status not recorded). Some clones in this sample may be carry-over from other donors' samples. The rearrangement links TRBV4-3 to TRBJ1-4; D is unresolved. Sequencing was performed on PBMCs. The CDR3 coding sequence is TGCGCCAGCAGCCAAGATCTTGGCAGAGGAAAACTGTTTTTT. Translation gives CASSQDLGRGKLFF.